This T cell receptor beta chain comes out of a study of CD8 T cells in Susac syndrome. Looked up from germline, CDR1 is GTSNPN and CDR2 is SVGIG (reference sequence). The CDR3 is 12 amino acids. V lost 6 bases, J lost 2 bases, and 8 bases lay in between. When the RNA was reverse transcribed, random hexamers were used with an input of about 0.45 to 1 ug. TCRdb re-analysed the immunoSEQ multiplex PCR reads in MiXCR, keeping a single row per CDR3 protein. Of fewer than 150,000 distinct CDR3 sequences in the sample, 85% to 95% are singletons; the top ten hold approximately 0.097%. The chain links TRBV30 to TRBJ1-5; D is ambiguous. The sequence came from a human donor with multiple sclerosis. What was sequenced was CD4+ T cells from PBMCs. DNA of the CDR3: TGTGCCTGTCAGGCGGGCAATCAGCCCCAGCATTTT. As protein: CACQAGNQPQHF.